In this sample, the clone carrying this T cell receptor beta chain turned up many times. Its cognate antigen is unknown. This library used approximately 0.4 ug RNA and molecular barcoded adaptors spanning alpha/delta and beta/gamma chains. TCRdb itself ran the reads through MiXCR, one entry per CDR3 protein. The data contain 37,000 or so distinct CDR3 sequences, 12% to 15% of them seen just once; the ten biggest clones take up about 36%. This CDR3 comprises 15 residues. In germline, CDR1 is LGHNA, CDR2 YNFKEQ. Trimming took off 0 bases at V and 5 bases at J, with 11 bases between the two ends. These data come from a study of read filtering for tumor transcriptome and immune sequencing. The wider study: The cohort had roughly 17 men and approximately 13 women aged roughly 45 to 90, mean about 66 years. Eight or nine patients were R-ISS I, 16 were R-ISS II, 6 or 7 were R-ISS III. RNA-seq yielded only about 75 to 1273 TCR reads, IR-seq about 4 to 10.27 million.

General study findings and limits: Dropping single-read clonotypes raised IR-seq and RNA-seq shared-clonotype correlation.

The TCR comes from a donor aged 40 or older with multiple myeloma. The sequencing sample was made of a population of CD138-negative cells sorted from bone marrow. V gene TRBV4-2 combines with J gene TRBJ2-1; the D is unclear. The CDR3 DNA reads as TGTGCCAGCAGCCAAGATCTGCCCAACAACAATGAGCAGTTCTTC. Its translation is CASSQDLPNNNEQFF.